The clone carrying this TCR beta chain has ten or more counts. This sample is part of a study of CD8 T cells in ankylosing spondylitis. Using quantitative 5'-RACE with molecular barcodes, the authors made TCR beta libraries. MiXCR, run by TCRdb on the 5' RACE reads, gives a single entry per CDR3 protein. The sample holds 130,000 or so distinct CDR3 sequences, around 7% seen once. The CDR3 is 13 amino acids. Germline V CDR1 and CDR2: MNHNS, SASEGT. V was trimmed by 6 bases and J by 4 bases, leaving 12 bases between them. The clonotype comes from a male donor with ankylosing spondylitis or in good health (not recorded which). The chain links TRBV6-1 to TRBJ1-1, with D possibly being TRBD1 (5 bases). The sample comprised blood, either unsorted or a sorted T cell fraction (not recorded which). CDR3 sequence: CASRWGVSTEAFF. CDR3 DNA: TGTGCCAGCAGATGGGGGGTGAGCACTGAAGCTTTCTTT.